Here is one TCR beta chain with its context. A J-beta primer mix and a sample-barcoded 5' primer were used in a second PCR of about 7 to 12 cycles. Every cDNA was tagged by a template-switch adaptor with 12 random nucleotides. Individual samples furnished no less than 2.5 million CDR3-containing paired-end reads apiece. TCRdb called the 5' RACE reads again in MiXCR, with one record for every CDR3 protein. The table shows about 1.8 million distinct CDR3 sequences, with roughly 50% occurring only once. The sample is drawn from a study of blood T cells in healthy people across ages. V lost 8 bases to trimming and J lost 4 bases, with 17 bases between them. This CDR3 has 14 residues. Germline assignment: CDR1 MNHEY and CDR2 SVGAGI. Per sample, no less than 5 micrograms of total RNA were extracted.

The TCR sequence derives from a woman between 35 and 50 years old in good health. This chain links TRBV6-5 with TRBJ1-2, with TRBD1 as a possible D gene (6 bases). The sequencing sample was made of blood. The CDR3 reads CASANGGLIYGYTF. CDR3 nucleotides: TGTGCCAGCGCTAATGGGGGGCTTATCTATGGCTACACCTTC.